This T cell receptor (beta chain) originates from a study of T-cell reconstitution after alpha-beta-depleted transplantation in children. Preparation of the TCRbeta library used unique molecular identifiers. Via MiXCR, TCRdb re-called the PCR reads, giving one row per CDR3 protein. In the table there are around 64,000 distinct CDR3 sequences, approximately 10% of which are singletons. This CDR3 comprises 16 residues. V was clipped by 4 bases and J by 0 bases; unmatched bases: 3. CDR1 LGHDT and CDR2 YNNKEL come from the germline V gene (reference sequence). This clonotype was seen many times. This receptor was taken from a boy between 10 and 17 years old with acute myeloid leukemia, due to receive a stem cell transplant. The sequences come from PBMCs, collected before TCRalphabeta/CD19-depleted stem cell transplant. The chain employs TRBV3-1 and TRBJ2-5, with 12 nucleotides matching TRBD2. The CDR3 DNA sequence: TGTGCCAGCAGCCCTAGCGGGGGGGAGTACCAAGAGACCCAGTACTTC. The encoded protein is CASSPSGGEYQETQYF.